This T cell receptor (beta chain) was sequenced during a study of T cells in Graves' hyperthyroidism and ophthalmopathy (dated by TCRdb to about 2019). General notes on the study: Peripheral blood was collected at initial diagnosis, before any treatment. The paper describes TCR Vbeta CDR3 sequencing of 130 to 150 peripheral blood samples, made up of 40 to 45 ophthalmopathy patients, roughly 75 hyperthyroidism patients and roughly 17 progressor patients. Thyroid tissue and blood T-cell repertoires from several Graves' hyperthyroidism patients were also compared in the study. To identify TCR V-J signatures that set the groups apart, the researchers used a discovery cohort of approximately 98 patients, made up of roughly 40 with Graves' ophthalmopathy and 55 to 65 with stable Graves' hyperthyroidism. The 90 or so discovery patients were randomly split 7:3 into training and test sets. After blood sampling, hyperthyroidism patients were treated with methimazole at a starting dose of 30 mg daily, and ophthalmopathy patients were treated with high-dose intravenous methylprednisolone. An independent validation cohort of around 19 hyperthyroidism patients and approximately 17 patients who later progressed to ophthalmopathy tested prospective prediction of ophthalmopathy. The research as a whole found: Most expanded thyroid clonotypes (frequency above 0.001) were also found in blood, which suggests that blood repertoires may mirror thyroid immune responses. Sample size was not statistically predetermined, and blinding of investigators to group allocation was not performed. During validation, the model predicted progression to ophthalmopathy a median of around 6 months ahead of onset, with approximately 70% sensitivity and almost 75% specificity. In cross-validation, a model built on a 13 V-J signature told ophthalmopathy apart from stable hyperthyroidism with over 85% sensitivity and about 81% specificity, and in testing the same model reached 80%/75%.

The TCR beta CDR3 regions were amplified from RNA transcripts. The first round of RT-PCR for the TCR CDR3 was performed with the HTBI primer set and the Qiagen OneStep RT-PCR kit. Libraries were constructed in a second round of multiplex PCR, after which size selection and purification were carried out. The libraries were sequenced on an Illumina HiSeq2000 using paired-end 100 bp reads. Under the source paper's analysis protocol: SOAPnuke was used to process the raw data, with reads discarded if the reads contained adapters or uncalled bases, had a mean Phred below 15, or lacked an exact constant-primer or identifier match. COPE v1.2.5 was used to merge the high-quality paired reads, and each unique nucleotide sequence was defined as a clonotype. MiTCR v1.1 was used to align the clonotypes against IMGT TRBV, TRBD and TRBJ reference segments. The analysis was restricted to V-J combinations with a frequency above 0.0001, which together covered 99% to 99.2% of the repertoires. A TCS score was defined as the ratio between F50 (clonal expansion) and ExV (chaos), using BLOSUM62-based TCRdist between CDR3 peptides within each V-J. Welch's t-statistics and random forest reduced roughly 500 V-J features to roughly 13, which were used in a naive Bayes classifier (R e1071). TCRdb ran its own pipeline on the public reads, namely fastp trimming at Q25 and MiXCR clone calling, and kept in-frame beta chains. Every CDR3 protein is listed once, alongside the most common genes and DNA of its rows. The V and J calls and clone size come from TCRdb's table, not from the authors' own analysis. The sample contains 350,000 or so distinct CDR3 sequences, 20% to 25% of them found a single time. The ten largest clones take up roughly 52% of the sample.

Graves' hyperthyroidism was defined as stable when no progression to ophthalmopathy occurred over 18 months of follow-up. Hyperthyroidism patients were aged 18 to 65 years and newly diagnosed, with disease duration of less than 2 months. The study excluded patients with uncontrolled infections, other autoimmune diseases, pregnancy or lactation. Diagnoses relied on clinical symptoms, serum thyroxine and TRAb, thyroid ultrasound and orbital computed tomography. Ficoll-Paque density gradient centrifugation was used to isolate PBMCs from approximately 11 ml of fresh peripheral blood. Total RNA was extracted using Trizol reagent, and RNA quality was assessed on an Agilent 2100 Bioanalyzer. This clonotype was counted ten times or more. This receptor's antigen is unknown. Nothing much larger sits one base from this clone, and base qualities are not available. Relative to germline, V is 3 bases shorter and J is 3 bases shorter, with 3 bases between their ends. The CDR3 covers 12 residues, taking in both the cysteine and the phenylalanine. CDR3 DNA only is kept here, 36 bases in frame from base 1. For CDR1 and CDR2, the germline V gene lists SGHTA and FQGTGA.

In this chain, TRBV7-3 is recombined with TRBJ2-1; too little of a D gene remains to name it. The sequence derives from a woman aged 50 to 60 with Graves' hyperthyroidism. Sequenced material: blood. The sequenced DNA is TGTGCCAGCAGCTTCGGCTACAATGAGCAGTTCTTC. It encodes CASSFGYNEQFF.